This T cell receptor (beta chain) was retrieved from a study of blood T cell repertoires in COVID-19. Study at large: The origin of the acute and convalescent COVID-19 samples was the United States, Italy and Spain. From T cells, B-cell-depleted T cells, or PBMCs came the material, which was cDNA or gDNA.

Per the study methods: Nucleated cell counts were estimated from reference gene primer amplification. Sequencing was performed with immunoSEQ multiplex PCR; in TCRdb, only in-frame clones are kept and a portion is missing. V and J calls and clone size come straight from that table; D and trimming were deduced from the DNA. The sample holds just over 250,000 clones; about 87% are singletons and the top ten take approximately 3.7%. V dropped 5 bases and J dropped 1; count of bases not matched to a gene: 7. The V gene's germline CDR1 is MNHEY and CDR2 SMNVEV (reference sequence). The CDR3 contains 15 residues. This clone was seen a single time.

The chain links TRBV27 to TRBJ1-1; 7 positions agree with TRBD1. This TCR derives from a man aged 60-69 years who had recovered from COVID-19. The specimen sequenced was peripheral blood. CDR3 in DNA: TGTGCCAGCAGTATCGACAGGGTAGGGAACACTGAAGCTTTCTTT. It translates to CASSIDRVGNTEAFF.